The 18 T cell receptor beta chains listed next were all sequenced from one sample in a study of T cell changes during pregnancy in multiple sclerosis. Assay: immunoSEQ multiplex PCR; the TCRdb copy retains only in-frame clones and omits some. The sample consists of tens of thousands of clones, roughly 90% of them appearing once. The sequencing here drew on peripheral blood, taken in the third trimester of pregnancy. The receptor source for this set is a female donor in good health, enrolled as a control in a pregnancy study.

This clone was seen just once. This chain connects TRBV5-1 to TRBJ1-1; 11 bases map to TRBD1. Germline CDR1 SGHRS, CDR2 YFSETQ. The length of the CDR3 is 14 residues. Germline trimming cut 4 bases from V and 6 bases from J; bases unmatched to any gene: 5. CDR3 protein: CASSRTGQGAEAFF. The CDR3 bases are TGCGCCAGCAGCAGAACGGGACAGGGGGCTGAAGCTTTCTTT.

This chain uses TRBV6-6 with TRBJ1-5, with 7 bases fitting TRBD1. V dropped 6 bases and J dropped 3; count of bases not matched to a gene: 8. Germline loops: CDR1 MNHNY, CDR2 SVGAGI (reference sequence). CDR3 length: 15 residues. The CDR3 spells CASSNGQAINQPQHF. The CDR3 nucleotides are TGTGCCAGCAGCAACGGACAGGCAATCAATCAGCCCCAGCATTTT.

This sequence joins TRBV4-3 and TRBJ1-1; TRBD1 agrees at 7 bases. Germline V lookup: CDR1 LGHNA, CDR2 YSLEER. The CDR3 length is 15 residues. With V trimmed by 3 bases and J by 5 bases, 9 bases remained unmatched. This CDR3 reads CASSQYRTGHTEAFF. The CDR3 DNA is TGCGCCAGCAGCCAGTATCGGACAGGACATACTGAAGCTTTCTTT.

V is TRBV7-2 and J is TRBJ2-7; 9 bases match TRBD2. The CDR3 is 15 amino acids. The germline CDR1 and CDR2 sequences are SGHTA and FQGNSA. The V gene end was trimmed by 5 bases and the J gene end by 0 bases; junction bases not matched to a gene: 5. In DNA form, the CDR3 reads TGTGCCAGCAGCGCTAGCGGGACTCGCTCCTACGAGCAGTACTTC. Its protein is CASSASGTRSYEQYF.

V gene TRBV7-9 combines with J gene TRBJ2-1, with TRBD2 identical over 10 bases. Germline assignment: CDR1 SEHNR and CDR2 FQNEAQ (reference sequence). CDR3 length equals 15 residues. J was trimmed by 5 bases and V by 7 bases; bases with no gene match: 8. The CDR3 DNA is TGTGCCAGCATCAGTAGCGGGGGGATAAACAATGAGCAGTTCTTC. Its protein product is CASISSGGINNEQFF.

This chain joins TRBV9 and TRBJ2-1; a weak D match, TRBD1 (6 bases). The germline V gene has CDR1 SGDLS and CDR2 YYNGEE. The CDR3 covers 13 residues. Trimming pared 1 base from V and 5 bases from J, leaving 7 bases between. CDR3 sequence reads: CASSVRTDNEQFF. DNA for the CDR3: TGTGCCAGCAGCGTAAGGACAGACAATGAGCAGTTCTTC.

The chain employs TRBV29-1 and TRBJ1-1; tentative D call: TRBD1 (6 bases). The V gene lost 6 bases and the J gene lost 2 bases, with 19 bases spanning the gap. This CDR3 has 15 residues. The germline V gene encodes CDR1 SQVTM and CDR2 ANQGSEA. The CDR3 nucleotides are TGCAGCGTCCTCTCTCCGGGACAACTCAACACTGAAGCTTTCTTT. Amino acids: CSVLSPGQLNTEAFF.

The rearrangement joins TRBV20-1 to TRBJ1-4; D is unresolved. The CDR3 covers 10 residues. V was trimmed by 7 bases and J by 6 bases, leaving 6 bases between them. The V gene's germline CDR1 is DFQATT and CDR2 SNEGSKA (reference sequence). CDR3 sequence reads: CSVGDEKLFF. DNA of the CDR3: TGCAGTGTAGGAGATGAAAAACTGTTTTTT.

The V gene is TRBV7-9, the J gene TRBJ1-5, with D possibly TRBD1 on 6 matching bases. CDR1 SEHNR and CDR2 FQNEAQ come from the germline V gene (reference sequence). The ends were cut back, 5 bases at V and 3 bases at J, with 14 bases in the middle. The CDR3 extends over 15 amino acids. CDR3 amino acids: CASSTDGQSNQPQHF. In DNA, the CDR3 is TGTGCCAGCAGCACCGACGGACAGTCCAATCAGCCCCAGCATTTT.

The rearrangement uses TRBV29-1 and TRBJ1-1; D might be TRBD1 (5 bases). Trimming left V 4 bases short and J 5 bases short, with 14 bases between. This CDR3 has 13 amino acids. Germline assignment: CDR1 SQVTM and CDR2 ANQGSEA. CDR3 nucleotide sequence: TGCAGCGTTGTCGTCAGGGTTGGAACTGAAGCTTTCTTT. It is translated as CSVVVRVGTEAFF.

In its sample, this clone was seen once. This chain connects TRBV13 to TRBJ2-7, with D possibly TRBD2 on 5 matching bases. The germline gives CDR1 PRHDT, CDR2 FYEKMQ (reference sequence). Trimming pared 5 bases from V and 5 bases from J, leaving 10 bases between. The CDR3 is made up of 12 amino acids. The CDR3 nucleotides read TGTGCCAGCAGCCCAAAGGGAGACGAGCAGTACTTC. Translation gives CASSPKGDEQYF.

The chain carries TRBV19 and TRBJ1-2, with 9 bases identical to TRBD1. V was pared by 6 bases and J by 9 bases, with 8 bases of the junction left unmatched. In germline, CDR1 is LNHDA, CDR2 SQIVND (reference sequence). The CDR3 covers 13 residues. DNA for the CDR3: TGTGCCAGTAGGGGATTTGGACAGGGGCGCTACACCTTC. It yields the protein CASRGFGQGRYTF.

In its sample, this clone was seen once. The CDR3 DNA follows: TGTGCCAGCAGCCTATCAGGGGGCAGAGATGAAAAACTGTTTTTT. This encodes CASSLSGGRDEKLFF. The chain employs TRBV4-2 and TRBJ1-4; TRBD1 matches at 8 bases. CDR1 and CDR2 (germline): LGHNA, YNFKEQ. With 4 bases clipped from V and 6 bases from J, the junction kept 7 bases outside the gene matches. This CDR3 spans 15 amino acids.

This rearrangement joins TRBV5-1 to TRBJ2-5; the D is unclear. The CDR3 totals 12 residues. Germline V gene data show CDR1 as SGHRS and CDR2 as YFSETQ. The ends were cut back, 4 bases at V and 0 bases at J, with 4 bases in the middle. CDR3 nucleotides: TGCGCCAGCAGCCCGGACCAAGAGACCCAGTACTTC. Translation: CASSPDQETQYF.

The rearrangement uses TRBV13 and TRBJ1-5; 7 nucleotides match TRBD1. This CDR3 has 18 amino acids. CDR1 and CDR2 (germline): PRHDT, FYEKMQ (reference sequence). V shed 2 bases, J shed 2 bases, and the junction held 12 bases outside the gene matches. In DNA, the CDR3 is TGTGCCAGCAGCTTATTGTGGCAGGGGGTCTGGGGCAATCAGCCCCAGCATTTT. It specifies CASSLLWQGVWGNQPQHF.

The chain couples TRBV7-2 to TRBJ2-7, with 7 bases that match TRBD1. With 4 bases clipped from V and 7 bases from J, the junction kept 13 bases outside the gene matches. The CDR3 contains 15 residues. Germline lookup yields CDR1 SGHTA and CDR2 FQGNSA. In DNA, the CDR3 is TGTGCCAGCAGCTGGGTTCAGGGGGTAATGGGAGAGCAGTACTTC. Amino acid sequence: CASSWVQGVMGEQYF.

This rearrangement joins TRBV2 to TRBJ1-2; a possible D gene is TRBD1 (6 bases). Germline V CDR1 and CDR2: SNHLY, FYNNEI. Trimming removed 10 bases from V and 5 bases from J, with 14 bases in between. This CDR3 region has 12 residues. CDR3 residues: CATGEGLYGYTF. CDR3 bases: TGTGCCACAGGGGAGGGTTTATATGGCTACACCTTC.

With respect to this clone: Within the sample, other DNA sequences also encode this same CDR3. V usage is TRBV9 and J usage is TRBJ2-2; D remains ambiguous. This CDR3 has 13 amino acids. V was cut by 0 bases and J by 5 bases, with 5 bases left in between. CDR1 SGDLS and CDR2 YYNGEE come from the germline V gene. The CDR3 sequence is CASSVVGTGELFF. The CDR3 DNA reads TGTGCCAGCAGCGTAGTCGGGACCGGGGAGCTGTTTTTT.